A single sample gave rise to the 11 T cell receptor beta chains below, sequenced in a study of blood T cell repertoires in COVID-19. Here immunoSEQ multiplex PCR was the method, and the copy in TCRdb shows in-frame clones only, minus some. The table includes over 130,000 clones, 88% detected once. Input material: peripheral blood. The receptor source for this set is a human donor in a cohort sampled during active COVID-19.

The chain employs TRBV5-5 and TRBJ1-2, with 7 bases identical to TRBD1. The CDR3 has 15 amino acids. Trimming removed 4 bases from V and 2 bases from J; junction bases left unmatched: 8. Per germline, CDR1 SGHKS and CDR2 YYEKEE (reference sequence). DNA of the CDR3: TGTGCCAGCAGCCAAACAGGGGAAGGCAACTATGGCTACACCTTC. It codes for CASSQTGEGNYGYTF.

V and J are TRBV27 and TRBJ2-7; possible D gene TRBD1, 5 bases. This CDR3 has 16 residues. CDR1 is MNHEY, CDR2 SMNVEV, per germline (reference sequence). Between the trimmed V and J ends, which lost 3 bases and 6 bases, there was a span of 21 bases. CDR3: CASSFFGQRTVSEQYF. In nucleotides, the CDR3 is TGTGCCAGCAGTTTTTTTGGACAACGGACGGTGAGCGAGCAGTACTTC.

J is TRBJ1-5 and V is TRBV19; perhaps TRBD1 as D (6 bases). Germline V CDR1 and CDR2: LNHDA, SQIVND (reference sequence). V dropped 7 bases and J dropped 4 bases, with 11 bases sitting between them. The CDR3 totals 13 residues. CDR3 protein: CASTKGENQPQHF. The CDR3 DNA is TGTGCCAGTACCAAGGGGGAGAATCAGCCCCAGCATTTT. Complete variable domain (other parts from reference TRBV19 and TRBJ1-5): DGGITQSPKYLFRKEGQNVTLSCEQNLNHDAMYWYRQDPGQGLRLIYYSQIVNDFQKGDIAEGYSVSREKKESFPLTVTSAQKNPTAFYLCASTKGENQPQHFGDGTRLSIL.

The chain combines TRBV15 with TRBJ2-7, with D possibly TRBD2 on 6 matching bases. The CDR3 length is 13 residues. V was trimmed by 0 bases and J by 6 bases, leaving 9 bases between them. CDR1 is LNHNV, CDR2 YYDKDF, per germline (reference sequence). The CDR3 loop is CATSREAGGEQYF. In DNA form, the CDR3 reads TGTGCCACCAGCAGAGAGGCCGGGGGCGAGCAGTACTTC. Combining the CDR3 with reference TRBV15 and TRBJ2-7 gives the whole variable domain DAMVIQNPRYQVTQFGKPVTLSCSQTLNHNVMYWYQQKSSQAPKLLFHYYDKDFNNEADTPDNFQSRRPNTSFCFLDIRSPGLGDTAMYLCATSREAGGEQYFGPGTRLTVT.

J is TRBJ1-4 and V is TRBV9, with 9 bases identical to TRBD1. CDR1 and CDR2 (germline): SGDLS, YYNGEE. J lost 3 bases, V lost 3 bases, and 3 bases had no gene match. This CDR3 has 15 residues. The CDR3 spells CASSARQGANEKLFF. The CDR3 bases are TGTGCCAGCAGCGCGAGACAGGGGGCTAATGAAAAACTGTTTTTT.

V and J are TRBV11-2 and TRBJ1-4; possible D gene TRBD1, 5 bases. The germline gives CDR1 SGHAT, CDR2 FQNNGV. Trimming cost V 0 bases and J 10 bases, with 12 bases left between them. This CDR3 is 14 amino acids long. The CDR3 spells CASSLDPGGVKLFF. CDR3 sequence (DNA): TGTGCCAGCAGCTTAGATCCTGGGGGGGTAAAACTGTTTTTT. Combining the CDR3 with reference TRBV11-2 and TRBJ1-4 gives the whole variable domain EAGVAQSPRYKIIEKRQSVAFWCNPISGHATLYWYQQILGQGPKLLIQFQNNGVVDDSQLPKDRFSAERLKGVDSTLKIQPAKLEDSAVYLCASSLDPGGVKLFFGSGTQLSVL.

This clone was found once. The chain links TRBV6-2 or TRBV6-3 to TRBJ2-7; D is uncertain. CDR1 is MNHEY and CDR2 is SVGEGT in the germline V gene. The CDR3 spans 11 residues. V lost 4 bases to trimming and J lost 5 bases, with 6 bases between them. CDR3 coding DNA: TGTGCCAGCAGTTTTGGAGACGAGCAGTACTTC. Translation gives CASSFGDEQYF.

The chain is built from TRBV9 and TRBJ2-7; TRBD1 is a possible D gene (5 bases). Trimming left V 0 bases short and J 5 bases short, with 15 bases between. Germline V lookup: CDR1 SGDLS, CDR2 YYNGEE. The CDR3 runs to 15 residues. The CDR3 DNA is TGTGCCAGCAGCGTAGGACAGTTCCAAGACCACGAGCAGTACTTC. Translating gives CASSVGQFQDHEQYF.

The CDR3 here is CAWSVHGHNSPLHF. The CDR3 coding sequence is TGTGCCTGGAGTGTACATGGCCATAATTCACCCCTCCACTTT. This chain uses TRBV30 with TRBJ1-6; D is undetermined. V dropped 0 bases and J dropped 5 bases, with 8 bases sitting between them. Germline V gene lookup returns CDR1 GTSNPN and CDR2 SVGIG (reference sequence). This CDR3 comprises 14 residues.

V usage is TRBV9 and J usage is TRBJ1-6; no definite D call. CDR1 is SGDLS and CDR2 is YYNGEE in the germline V gene. V lost 3 bases to trimming and J lost 8 bases, with 12 bases between them. The CDR3 is 14 amino acids. In DNA form, the CDR3 reads TGTGCCAGCAGCGCGGCGGAGAAGGATTCACCCCTCCACTTT. This encodes CASSAAEKDSPLHF.

The chain combines TRBV7-2 with TRBJ1-1; the D is unclear. The V end lost 2 bases, the J end lost 1 base, and 5 bases lay between the germline ends. From germline, CDR1 is SGHTA and CDR2 FQGNSA. The CDR3 has 13 amino acids. The CDR3 sequence: CASSLSGNTEAFF. The DNA of the CDR3 is TGTGCCAGCAGCTTATCAGGGAACACTGAAGCTTTCTTT.